This T cell receptor beta chain was retrieved from a study of blood T cells in healthy people across ages. The germline V gene encodes CDR1 MNHEY and CDR2 SMNVEV (reference sequence). The CDR3 spans 13 residues. V gave up 5 bases and J gave up 5 bases, with 12 bases separating them. This clonotype has just a few counts. Using a J-beta primer mix together with a sample-barcoded 5' primer, a second PCR was run for roughly 6 to 11 cycles. TCRdb ran MiXCR on the 5' RACE reads and lists one entry per CDR3 protein. Of 850,000 to 1,300,000 distinct CDR3 sequences listed, 45% are singletons. The sequencing input was blood. This clonotype was obtained from a woman aged 55-69 years in good health. V and J are TRBV27 and TRBJ2-5; D possibly corresponds to TRBD1 (6 bases). CDR3 DNA: TGTGCCAGCAGTACGACAGGTCCGGAGACCCAGTACTTC. It is translated as CASSTTGPETQYF.